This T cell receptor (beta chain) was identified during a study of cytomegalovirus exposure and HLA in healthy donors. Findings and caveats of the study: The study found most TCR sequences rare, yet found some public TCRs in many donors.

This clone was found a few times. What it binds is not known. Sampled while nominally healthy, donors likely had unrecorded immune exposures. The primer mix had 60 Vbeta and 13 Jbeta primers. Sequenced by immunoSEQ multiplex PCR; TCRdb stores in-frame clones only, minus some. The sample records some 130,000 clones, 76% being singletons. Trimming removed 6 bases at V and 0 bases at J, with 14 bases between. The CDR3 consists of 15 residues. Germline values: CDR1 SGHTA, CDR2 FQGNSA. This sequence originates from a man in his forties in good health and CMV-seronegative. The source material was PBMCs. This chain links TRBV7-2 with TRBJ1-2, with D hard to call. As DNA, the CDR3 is TGTGCCAGCAGGTCTTACAGAATTTCTAACTATGGCTACACCTTC. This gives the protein CASRSYRISNYGYTF.